One sample yielded the 14 T cell receptor beta chains listed below, sequenced in a study of blood T cells in healthy people across ages. Through a sample-barcoded 5' primer and a J-beta primer mix, a second PCR was run for about 6 to 11 cycles. Each CDR3 protein is one row after TCRdb ran MiXCR on the 5' RACE reads. The table lists fewer than 950,000 distinct CDR3 sequences, around 34% of them singletons. Sequencing input: blood. The receptors shown here come from a young man in good health.

The sample holds a few counts of this clonotype. This sequence joins TRBV10-2 and TRBJ2-3, with a possible D match to TRBD2 (6 bases). The germline gives CDR1 WSHSY, CDR2 SAAADI. This CDR3 is 14 amino acids long. The V gene lost 7 bases and the J gene lost 2 bases, with 13 bases spanning the gap. Here the CDR3 DNA reads TGCGCCAGCAAGGGCGGGGCGACCACAGATACGCAGTATTTT. Protein: CASKGGATTDTQYF.

The chain recombines TRBV12-3 or TRBV12-4 with TRBJ1-1; 7 bases agree with TRBD1. The CDR3 runs 14 residues. V trimming: 4 bases; J trimming: 6 bases; junction bases outside the gene matches: 8. The CDR3 bases are TGTGCCAGCAGTTCCACGACAGGGCCCCCTGAAGCTTTCTTT. This gives the protein CASSSTTGPPEAFF.

V usage is TRBV7-9 and J usage is TRBJ1-2; D remains unclear. The CDR3 extends over 13 amino acids. V was pared by 9 bases and J by 3 bases, with 14 bases between. Per germline, CDR1 SEHNR and CDR2 FQNEAQ (reference sequence). The DNA for the CDR3 is TGTGCCAGTTCCACGGATTCGGACTATGGCTACACCTTC. Translating it yields CASSTDSDYGYTF.

This clonotype was counted only a few times. The chain links TRBV30 to TRBJ1-6; TRBD1 matches at 7 bases. Germline V gene data show CDR1 as GTSNPN and CDR2 as SVGIG (reference sequence). This CDR3 has 14 residues. The trim removed 4 bases at V and 6 bases at J, leaving 6 bases unmatched. The CDR3 loop reads CAWTKGQTNSPLHF. The CDR3 DNA reads TGTGCCTGGACTAAGGGACAGACTAATTCACCCCTCCACTTT.

This clonotype was seen many times. This rearrangement joins TRBV5-1 to TRBJ2-7, with a possible D match to TRBD1 (5 bases). Between the trimmed V and J ends, which lost 2 bases and 4 bases, there was a span of 13 bases. Germline V gene data show CDR1 as SGHRS and CDR2 as YFSETQ. The CDR3 is 14 residues long. The CDR3 region is CASSLRSGWYEQYF. DNA of the CDR3: TGCGCCAGCAGCTTAAGGTCAGGGTGGTACGAGCAGTACTTC.

Regarding this clonotype: A read error may produce the germline difference seen at one junction end. The rearrangement uses TRBV6-1 and TRBJ2-1, with 12 bases identical to TRBD2. This CDR3 contains 15 residues. In germline, CDR1 is MNHNS, CDR2 SASEGT. CDR3 loop: CASIEGLAGGSEQFF. CDR3 bases: TGTGCCAGCATTGAAGGGCTAGCGGGGGGGAGTGAGCAGTTCTTC.

As for this clonotype: This clone may be a read error of a much larger clone one base away. The chain carries TRBV12-3 or TRBV12-4 and TRBJ2-1; TRBD1 aligns across 9 bases. The CDR3 length is 15 residues. The chain's CDR3 is CVSSYRDREGVEQFF. The CDR3 region has the DNA TGTGTCAGCAGTTACCGGGACAGGGAGGGAGTGGAGCAGTTCTTC.

The table lists this clonotype with a few counts. The chain recombines TRBV7-2 with TRBJ2-3; 8 bases are shared with TRBD2. V lost 6 bases and J lost 3; bases outside the gene matches: 8. This CDR3 has 15 amino acids. Germline V gene lookup returns CDR1 SGHTA and CDR2 FQGNSA. For the CDR3, the DNA is TGTGCCAGCAGTCGAAACCGGGGGGGTACAGATACGCAGTATTTT. Protein sequence: CASSRNRGGTDTQYF.

V and J are TRBV7-2 and TRBJ2-7, with D unresolved. CDR1 is SGHTA and CDR2 is FQGNSA in the germline V gene. This CDR3 contains 12 residues. V gave up 4 bases and J gave up 2 bases, with 6 bases separating them. CDR3 DNA sequence: TGTGCCAGCAGCTCGTTCCCCTACGAGCAGTACTTC. Translating it yields CASSSFPYEQYF.

The CDR3 is CATRDRVVGEQYF. CDR3 DNA sequence: TGTGCCACTCGGGACAGGGTGGTTGGTGAGCAGTACTTC. J is TRBJ2-5 and V is TRBV21-1; TRBD1 reflects the table's D call only, with no check against the DNA. TRBV21-1 is flagged as a pseudogene. The CDR3 is 13 amino acids.

This clonotype appeared many times. The rearrangement links TRBV7-6 to TRBJ1-2; D is perhaps TRBD1 (6 bases). This CDR3 has 15 amino acids. CDR1 and CDR2 (germline): SGHVS, FNYEAQ. Trimming left V 0 bases short and J 2 bases short, with 10 bases between. The CDR3 nucleotides are TGTGCCAGCAGCTTAGCCCCGACAGGAAACTATGGCTACACCTTC. Amino acids: CASSLAPTGNYGYTF. The variable domain in full, completed from reference TRBV7-6 and TRBJ1-2, reads GAGVSQSPRYKVTKRGQDVALRCDPISGHVSLYWYRQALGQGPEFLTYFNYEAQQDKSGLPNDRFSAERPEGSISTLTIQRTEQRDSAMYRCASSLAPTGNYGYTFGSGTRLTVV.

This clonotype was counted between two and nine times. V usage is TRBV20-1 and J usage is TRBJ2-5; 8 bases match TRBD2. The CDR3 runs 16 residues. V lost 5 bases, J lost 2 bases, and 13 bases stayed unmatched. CDR1 DFQATT and CDR2 SNEGSKA come from the germline V gene (reference sequence). CDR3 nucleotides: TGCAGTGCTTTGACAACGGGGGGGCCGGATCAAGAGACCCAGTACTTC. This encodes CSALTTGGPDQETQYF.

This clonotype was observed a few times. This chain joins TRBV12-3 or TRBV12-4 and TRBJ2-4; D is unclear. The V end lost 6 bases, the J end lost 0 bases, and 6 bases lay between the germline ends. The CDR3 spans 13 residues. In nucleotides, the CDR3 is TGTGCCAGCAGCCCTATAGCCAAAAACATTCAGTACTTC. Translating it yields CASSPIAKNIQYF.

The chain links TRBV5-6 to TRBJ2-5, with unresolved D. CDR3 length: 15 amino acids. The germline V and J ends were trimmed by 6 bases and 4 bases, with 19 bases remaining between them. Germline V gives CDR1 SGHDT, CDR2 YYEEEE. CDR3 loop: CASTLGVVGPETQYF. The CDR3 region has the DNA TGTGCCAGCACCCTTGGAGTGGTGGGCCCAGAGACCCAGTACTTC. Variable domain in full (rest from reference TRBV5-6 and TRBJ2-5): DAGVTQSPTHLIKTRGQQVTLRCSPKSGHDTVSWYQQALGQGPQFIFQYYEEEERQRGNFPDRFSGHQFPNYSSELNVNALLLGDSALYLCASTLGVVGPETQYFGPGTRLLVL.